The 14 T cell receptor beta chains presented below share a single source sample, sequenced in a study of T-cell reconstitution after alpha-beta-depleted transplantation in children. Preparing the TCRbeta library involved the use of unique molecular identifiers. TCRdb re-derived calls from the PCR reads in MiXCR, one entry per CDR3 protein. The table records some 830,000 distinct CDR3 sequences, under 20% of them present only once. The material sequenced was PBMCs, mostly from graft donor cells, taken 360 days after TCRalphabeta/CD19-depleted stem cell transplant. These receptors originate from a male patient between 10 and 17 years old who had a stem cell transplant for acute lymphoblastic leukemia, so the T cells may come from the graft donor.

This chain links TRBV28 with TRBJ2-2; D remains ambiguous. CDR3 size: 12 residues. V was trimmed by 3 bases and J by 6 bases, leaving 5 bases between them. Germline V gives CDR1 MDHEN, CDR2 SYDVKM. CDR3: CASSFMAGELFF. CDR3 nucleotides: TGTGCCAGCAGTTTTATGGCCGGGGAGCTGTTTTTT.

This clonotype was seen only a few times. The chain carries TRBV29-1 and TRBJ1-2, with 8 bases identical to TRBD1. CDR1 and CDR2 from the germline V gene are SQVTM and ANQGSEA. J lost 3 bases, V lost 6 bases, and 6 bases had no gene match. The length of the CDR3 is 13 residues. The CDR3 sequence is CSVGQGRDYGYTF. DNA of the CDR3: TGCAGCGTCGGACAGGGCCGGGACTATGGCTACACCTTC.

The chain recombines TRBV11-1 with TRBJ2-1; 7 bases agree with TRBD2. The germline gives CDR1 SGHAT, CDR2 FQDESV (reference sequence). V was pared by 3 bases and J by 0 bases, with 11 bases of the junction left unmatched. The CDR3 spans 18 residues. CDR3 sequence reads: CASSLPSGPHLSYNEQFF. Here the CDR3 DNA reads TGTGCCAGCAGCTTGCCTAGCGGTCCTCACCTCTCCTACAATGAGCAGTTCTTC.

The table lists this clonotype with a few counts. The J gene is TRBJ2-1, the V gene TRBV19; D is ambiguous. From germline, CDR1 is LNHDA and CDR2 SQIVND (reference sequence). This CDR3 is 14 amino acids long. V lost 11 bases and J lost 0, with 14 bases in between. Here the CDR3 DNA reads TGTGCCGCCAACCCAGGATCCTCCTACAATGAGCAGTTCTTC. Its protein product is CAANPGSSYNEQFF.

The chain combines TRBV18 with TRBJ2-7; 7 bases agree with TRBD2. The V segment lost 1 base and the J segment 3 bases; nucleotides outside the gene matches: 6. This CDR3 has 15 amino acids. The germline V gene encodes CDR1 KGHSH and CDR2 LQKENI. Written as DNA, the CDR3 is TGTGCCAGCTCACCACTCCCTAGCGGTCTCTACGAGCAGTACTTC. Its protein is CASSPLPSGLYEQYF.

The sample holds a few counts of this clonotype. The CDR3 sequence is CASSLGRGAKNIQYF. CDR3 nucleotide sequence: TGTGCCAGCAGCTTGGGTCGGGGAGCCAAAAACATTCAGTACTTC. This chain uses TRBV7-2 with TRBJ2-4; tentatively, D is TRBD2 (5 bases). Germline CDR1 is SGHTA and CDR2 is FQGNSA. This CDR3 comprises 15 residues. V was clipped by 3 bases and J by 0 bases, with 9 bases between them.

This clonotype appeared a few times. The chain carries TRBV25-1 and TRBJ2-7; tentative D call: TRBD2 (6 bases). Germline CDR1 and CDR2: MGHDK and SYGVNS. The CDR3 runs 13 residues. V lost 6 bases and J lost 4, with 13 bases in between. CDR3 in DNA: TGTGCCAGCAGCGGGGGACGGGTTTACGAGCAGTACTTC. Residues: CASSGGRVYEQYF.

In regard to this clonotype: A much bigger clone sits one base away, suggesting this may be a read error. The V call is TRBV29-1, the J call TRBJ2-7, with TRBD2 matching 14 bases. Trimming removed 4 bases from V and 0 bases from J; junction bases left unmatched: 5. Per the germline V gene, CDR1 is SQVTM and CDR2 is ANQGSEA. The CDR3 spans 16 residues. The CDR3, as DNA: TGCAGCGTTGGGGGACTAGCGGGAGTGGTCTCCTACGAGCAGTACTTC. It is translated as CSVGGLAGVVSYEQYF.

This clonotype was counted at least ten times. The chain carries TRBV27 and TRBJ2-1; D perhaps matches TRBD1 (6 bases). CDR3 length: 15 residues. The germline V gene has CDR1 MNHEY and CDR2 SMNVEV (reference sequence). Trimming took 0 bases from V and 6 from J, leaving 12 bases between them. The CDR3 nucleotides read TGTGCCAGCAGTTTATCTGGGGGCCTTGGCAATGAGCAGTTCTTC. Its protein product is CASSLSGGLGNEQFF.

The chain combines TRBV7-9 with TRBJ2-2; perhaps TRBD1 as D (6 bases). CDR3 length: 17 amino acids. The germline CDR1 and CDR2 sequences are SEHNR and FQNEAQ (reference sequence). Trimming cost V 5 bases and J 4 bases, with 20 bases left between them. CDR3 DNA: TGTGCCAGCAGCCCGCGGTCCCCACAGGGAATCACCGGGGAGCTGTTTTTT. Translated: CASSPRSPQGITGELFF.

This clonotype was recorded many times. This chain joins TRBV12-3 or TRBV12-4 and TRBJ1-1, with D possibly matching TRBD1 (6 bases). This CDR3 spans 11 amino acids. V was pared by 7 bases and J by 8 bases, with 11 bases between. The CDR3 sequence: CASTHGTEAFF. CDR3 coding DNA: TGTGCCAGCACCCACGGGACAGAAGCTTTCTTT.

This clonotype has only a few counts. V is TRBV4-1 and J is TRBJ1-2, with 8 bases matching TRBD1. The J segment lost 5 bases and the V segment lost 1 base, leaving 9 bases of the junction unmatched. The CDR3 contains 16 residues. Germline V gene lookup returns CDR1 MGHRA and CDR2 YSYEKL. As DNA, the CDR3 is TGCGCCAGCAGCCAAGTAGGCCAGGGGGCGCGTTATGGCTACACCTTC. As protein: CASSQVGQGARYGYTF.

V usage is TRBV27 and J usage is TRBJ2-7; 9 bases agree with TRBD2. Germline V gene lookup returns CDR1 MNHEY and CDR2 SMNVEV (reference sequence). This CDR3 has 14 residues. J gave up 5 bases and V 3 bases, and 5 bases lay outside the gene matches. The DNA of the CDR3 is TGTGCCAGCAGTTTTAGCGGGAGTCAGGACGAGCAGTACTTC. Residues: CASSFSGSQDEQYF.

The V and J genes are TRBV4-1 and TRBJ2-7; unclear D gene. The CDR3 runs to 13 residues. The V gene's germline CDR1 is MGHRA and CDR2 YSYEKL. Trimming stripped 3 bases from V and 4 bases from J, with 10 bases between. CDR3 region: CASSQGAQYEQYF. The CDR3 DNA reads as TGCGCCAGCAGCCAGGGTGCTCAGTACGAGCAGTACTTC.